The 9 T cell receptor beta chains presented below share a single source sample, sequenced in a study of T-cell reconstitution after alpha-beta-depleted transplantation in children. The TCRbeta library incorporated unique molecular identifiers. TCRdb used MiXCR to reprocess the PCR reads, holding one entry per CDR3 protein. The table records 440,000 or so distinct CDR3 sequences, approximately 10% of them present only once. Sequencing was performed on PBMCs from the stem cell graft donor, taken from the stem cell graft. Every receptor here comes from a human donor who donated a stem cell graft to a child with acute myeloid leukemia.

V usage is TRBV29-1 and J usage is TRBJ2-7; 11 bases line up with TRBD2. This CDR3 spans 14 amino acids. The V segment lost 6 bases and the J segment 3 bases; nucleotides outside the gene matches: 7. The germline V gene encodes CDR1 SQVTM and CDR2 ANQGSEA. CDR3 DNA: TGCAGCGTCGCACAACTAGCGGGAGACTACGAGCAGTACTTC. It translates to CSVAQLAGDYEQYF.

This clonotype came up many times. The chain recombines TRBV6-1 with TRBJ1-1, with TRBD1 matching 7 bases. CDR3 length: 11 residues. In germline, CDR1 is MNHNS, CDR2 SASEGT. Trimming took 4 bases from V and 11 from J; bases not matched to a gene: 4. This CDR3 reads CASSAQGDAFF. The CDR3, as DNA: TGTGCCAGCAGTGCGCAGGGGGACGCTTTCTTT.

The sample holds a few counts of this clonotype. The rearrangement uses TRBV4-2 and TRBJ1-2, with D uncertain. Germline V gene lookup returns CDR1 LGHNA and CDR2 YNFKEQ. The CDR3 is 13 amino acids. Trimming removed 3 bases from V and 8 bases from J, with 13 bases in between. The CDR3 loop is CASSQELGAGYTF. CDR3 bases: TGTGCCAGCAGCCAGGAGCTGGGCGCAGGCTACACCTTC.

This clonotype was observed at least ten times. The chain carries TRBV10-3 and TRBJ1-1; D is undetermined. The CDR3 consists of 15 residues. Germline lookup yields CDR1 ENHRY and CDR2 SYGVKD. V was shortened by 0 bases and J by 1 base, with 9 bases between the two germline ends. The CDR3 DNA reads TGTGCCATCAGTGAGTCCTTGACCGCGAACACTGAAGCTTTCTTT. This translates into CAISESLTANTEAFF.

The CDR3 sequence: CASRRDRGRYGYTF. CDR3 nucleotides: TGTGCCAGTCGGAGGGACAGGGGACGCTATGGCTACACCTTC. The chain combines TRBV19 with TRBJ1-2, with 10 bases that match TRBD1. The junction had 7 bases not matched to a gene; V was cut back by 8 bases and J by 4 bases. Germline V gene lookup returns CDR1 LNHDA and CDR2 SQIVND (reference sequence). This CDR3 region has 14 residues. The full variable domain, rest sourced from reference TRBV19 and TRBJ1-2, is DGGITQSPKYLFRKEGQNVTLSCEQNLNHDAMYWYRQDPGQGLRLIYYSQIVNDFQKGDIAEGYSVSREKKESFPLTVTSAQKNPTAFYLCASRRDRGRYGYTFGSGTRLTVV.

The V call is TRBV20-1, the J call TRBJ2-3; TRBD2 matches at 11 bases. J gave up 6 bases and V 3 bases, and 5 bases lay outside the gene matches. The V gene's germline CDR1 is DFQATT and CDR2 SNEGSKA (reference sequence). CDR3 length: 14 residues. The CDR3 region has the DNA TGCAGTGCTAGTCGTCTAGCGGGAGGTGATACGCAGTATTTT. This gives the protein CSASRLAGGDTQYF.

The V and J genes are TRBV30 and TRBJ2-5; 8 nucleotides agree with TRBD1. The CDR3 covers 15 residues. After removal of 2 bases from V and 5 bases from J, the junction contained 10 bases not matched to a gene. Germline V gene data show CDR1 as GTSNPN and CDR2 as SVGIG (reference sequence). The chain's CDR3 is CAWSWARGPRETQYF. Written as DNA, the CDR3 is TGTGCCTGGAGTTGGGCCAGGGGGCCGAGGGAGACCCAGTACTTC.

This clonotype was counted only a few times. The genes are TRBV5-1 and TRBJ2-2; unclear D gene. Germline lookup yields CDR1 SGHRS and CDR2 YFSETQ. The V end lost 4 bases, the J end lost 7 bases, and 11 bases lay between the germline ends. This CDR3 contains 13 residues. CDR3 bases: TGCGCCAGCAGCAAGGGTCGGAGCGGGGAGCTGTTTTTT. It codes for CASSKGRSGELFF.

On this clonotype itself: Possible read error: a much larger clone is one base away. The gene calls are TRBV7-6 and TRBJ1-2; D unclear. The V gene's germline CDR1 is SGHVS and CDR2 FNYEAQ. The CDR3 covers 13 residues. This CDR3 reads CASSPTEGYRYTF. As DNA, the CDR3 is TGTGCCAGCAGCCCCACAGAGGGCTATCGCTACACCTTC. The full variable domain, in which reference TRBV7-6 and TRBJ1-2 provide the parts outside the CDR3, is GAGVSQSPRYKVTKRGQDVALRCDPISGHVSLYWYRQALGQGPEFLTYFNYEAQQDKSGLPNDRFSAERPEGSISTLTIQRTEQRDSAMYRCASSPTEGYRYTFGSGTRLTVV.